The TCR beta chain under discussion was sequenced for a study of CD8+CD57+ T cells in acquired aplastic anemia. Study in general: Sorted CD4+ plus CD8+ cells gave DNA averaging approximately 3.2 ug. As sequenced from healthy donors, CD4+ cells averaged about 9.8 million reads. Findings of the study overall: With respect to CD8+ Simpson's diversity, patients and controls did not differ significantly. Some 29 CD8+ CDR3 sequences were shared between patients and controls.

Per germline, CDR1 SGHTA and CDR2 FQGNSA. The CDR3 runs to 12 residues. Investigators profiled TCR beta VDJ and CDR3 from genomic DNA template. TCRdb analysed the reads with MiXCR anew, one entry per CDR3 protein. The table lists 180,000 or so distinct CDR3 sequences, 40% to 55% of them singletons. As concerns this clonotype: Its antigen is not identified. The junction departs from the called germline gene at one end, perhaps through a read error.

The chain is built from TRBV7-2 and TRBJ1-3; D call uncertain. This receptor was taken from a human donor in good health. Sequenced material: sorted CD4+, CD8+, or CD8+CD57+ T cells (not recorded which) from PBMCs. In DNA form, the CDR3 reads TGTGCCAGCAGTTTAGGTGGGGACACCATATATTTT. Amino acids: CASSLGGDTIYF.